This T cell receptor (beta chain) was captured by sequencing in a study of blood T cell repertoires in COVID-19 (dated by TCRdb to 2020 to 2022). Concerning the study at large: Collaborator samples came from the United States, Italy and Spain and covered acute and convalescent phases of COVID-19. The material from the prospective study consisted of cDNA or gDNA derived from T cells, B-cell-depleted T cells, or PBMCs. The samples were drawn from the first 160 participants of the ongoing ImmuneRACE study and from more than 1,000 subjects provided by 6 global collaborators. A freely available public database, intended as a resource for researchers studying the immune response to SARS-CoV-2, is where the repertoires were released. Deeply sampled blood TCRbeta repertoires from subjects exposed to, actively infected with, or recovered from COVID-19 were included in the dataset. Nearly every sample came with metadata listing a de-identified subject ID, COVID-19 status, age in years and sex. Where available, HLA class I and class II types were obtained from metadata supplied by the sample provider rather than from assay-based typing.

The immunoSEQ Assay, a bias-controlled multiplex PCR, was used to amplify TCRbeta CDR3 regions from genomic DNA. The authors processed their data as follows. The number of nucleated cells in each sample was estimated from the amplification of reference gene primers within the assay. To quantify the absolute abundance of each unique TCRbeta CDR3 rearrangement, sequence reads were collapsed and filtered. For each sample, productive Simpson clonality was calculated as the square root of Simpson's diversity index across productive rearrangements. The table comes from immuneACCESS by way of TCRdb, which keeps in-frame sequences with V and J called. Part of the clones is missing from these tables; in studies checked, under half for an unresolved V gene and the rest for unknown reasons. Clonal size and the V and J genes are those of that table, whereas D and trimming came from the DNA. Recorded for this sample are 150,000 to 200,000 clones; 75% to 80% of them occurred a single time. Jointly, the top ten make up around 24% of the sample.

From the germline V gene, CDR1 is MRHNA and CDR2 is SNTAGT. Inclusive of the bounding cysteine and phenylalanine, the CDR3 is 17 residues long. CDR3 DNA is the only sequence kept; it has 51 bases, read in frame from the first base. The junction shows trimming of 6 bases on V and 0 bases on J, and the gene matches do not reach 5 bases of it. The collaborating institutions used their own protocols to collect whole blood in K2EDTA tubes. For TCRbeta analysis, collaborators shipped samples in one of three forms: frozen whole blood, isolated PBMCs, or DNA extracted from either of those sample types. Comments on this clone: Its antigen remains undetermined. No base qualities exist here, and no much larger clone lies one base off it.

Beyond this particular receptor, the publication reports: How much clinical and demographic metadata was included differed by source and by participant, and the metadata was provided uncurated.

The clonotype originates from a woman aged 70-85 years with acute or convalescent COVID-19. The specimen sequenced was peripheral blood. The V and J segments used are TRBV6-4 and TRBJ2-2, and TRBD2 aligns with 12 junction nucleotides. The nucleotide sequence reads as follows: TGTGCCAGCAGGGATCTAGCGGGAGGGCCGAACACCGGGGAGCTGTTTTTT. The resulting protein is CASRDLAGGPNTGELFF.